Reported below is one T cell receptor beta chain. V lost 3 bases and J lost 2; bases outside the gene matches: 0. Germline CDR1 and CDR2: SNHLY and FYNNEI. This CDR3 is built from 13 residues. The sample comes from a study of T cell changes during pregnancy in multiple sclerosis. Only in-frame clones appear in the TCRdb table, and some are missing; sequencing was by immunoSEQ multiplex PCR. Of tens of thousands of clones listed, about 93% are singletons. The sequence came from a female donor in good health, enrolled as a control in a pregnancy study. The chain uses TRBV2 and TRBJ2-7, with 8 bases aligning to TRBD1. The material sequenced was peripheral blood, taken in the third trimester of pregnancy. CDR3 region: CASSEDRAYEQYF. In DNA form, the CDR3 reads TGTGCCAGCAGTGAGGACAGGGCCTACGAGCAGTACTTC.